The 21 T cell receptor beta chains reported below all come from one sample, sequenced in a study of cytomegalovirus exposure and HLA in healthy donors. Measured with immunoSEQ multiplex PCR; TCRdb has only the in-frame clones, and not every one. This table has fewer than 200,000 clones, nearly 90% appearing once. Sequenced material: PBMCs. These receptors all stem from a woman aged 18-29 years in good health and CMV-seropositive.

The rearrangement joins TRBV5-6 to TRBJ2-1, with D hard to call. CDR3 size: 14 residues. CDR1 and CDR2 (germline): SGHDT, YYEEEE. V lost 4 bases, J lost 9 bases, and 17 bases lay in between. The CDR3 is CASSPQTGLGEQFF. CDR3 coding DNA: TGTGCCAGCAGCCCTCAGACTGGTCTCGGTGAGCAGTTCTTC.

The chain recombines TRBV9 with TRBJ1-4; 9 bases fit TRBD1. Germline CDR1 SGDLS, CDR2 YYNGEE. This CDR3 has 14 residues. Trimming removed 2 bases from V and 5 bases from J; junction bases left unmatched: 1. The CDR3: CASSVGQGNEKLFF. CDR3 DNA: TGTGCCAGCAGCGTTGGACAGGGGAATGAAAAACTGTTTTTT.

The rearrangement uses TRBV5-1 and TRBJ1-4, with D perhaps TRBD1 (5 bases). The germline CDR1 and CDR2 sequences are SGHRS and YFSETQ. This CDR3 region has 15 residues. The V and J ends lost 1 base and 7 bases respectively, with 14 bases between them. CDR3 sequence: CASSLFGQGVEKLFF. The CDR3, as DNA: TGCGCCAGCAGCTTGTTCGGTCAGGGTGTTGAAAAACTGTTTTTT.

The chain links TRBV19 to TRBJ2-7, with TRBD2 identical over 7 bases. V lost 5 bases and J lost 0; bases outside the gene matches: 7. The CDR3 spans 15 residues. Germline V CDR1 and CDR2: LNHDA, SQIVND (reference sequence). The CDR3 loop is CASSLYGTNSYEQYF. CDR3 nucleotide sequence: TGTGCCAGTAGTTTGTACGGGACTAACTCCTACGAGCAGTACTTC.

This rearrangement joins TRBV6-5 to TRBJ1-2, with 10 nucleotides matching TRBD1. Germline values: CDR1 MNHEY, CDR2 SVGAGI. The CDR3 runs to 13 residues. With 2 bases clipped from V and 8 bases from J, the junction kept 2 bases outside the gene matches. The chain's CDR3 is CASSYRTGGGYTF. Written as DNA, the CDR3 is TGTGCCAGCAGTTACCGGACAGGGGGAGGCTACACCTTC.

The gene calls are TRBV7-2 and TRBJ1-1, with D hard to call. The CDR3 runs to 16 residues. Per germline, CDR1 SGHTA and CDR2 FQGNSA. With 0 bases removed from V and 0 bases from J, the gap between germline ends came to 11 bases. The CDR3: CASSLAAGQMNTEAFF. The CDR3 region has the DNA TGTGCCAGCAGCTTAGCTGCTGGGCAGATGAACACTGAAGCTTTCTTT.

The CDR3 DNA is TGTGCCAGCCGGGGCGCCACAGGGAGAGCTGAAGCTTTCTTT. It yields the protein CASRGATGRAEAFF. The V call is TRBV11-3, the J call TRBJ1-1; D may be TRBD1 (6 bases). Germline lookup yields CDR1 SGHNT and CDR2 YENEEA. This CDR3 has 14 amino acids. V gave up 8 bases and J gave up 6 bases, with 19 bases separating them.

The chain is built from TRBV7-6 and TRBJ2-1; TRBD2 matches 7 bases. CDR3 size: 15 residues. Germline trimming cut 4 bases from V and 2 bases from J; bases unmatched to any gene: 5. Per the germline V gene, CDR1 is SGHVS and CDR2 is FNYEAQ. The CDR3 region has the DNA TGTGCCAGCAGCTCCCGAAGCGGGGCCTACAATGAGCAGTTCTTC. It codes for CASSSRSGAYNEQFF.

This chain joins TRBV7-2 and TRBJ1-1; D gene uncertain. This CDR3 contains 13 residues. Looked up from germline, CDR1 is SGHTA and CDR2 is FQGNSA. V lost 3 bases and J lost 0, with 5 bases in between. CDR3 coding DNA: TGTGCCAGCAGCTTTCAAATGAACACTGAAGCTTTCTTT. It translates to CASSFQMNTEAFF.

CDR3: CASSLGLDAGQYGYTF. The CDR3 nucleotides read TGTGCCAGCAGCTTGGGCTTGGATGCGGGACAGTATGGCTACACCTTC. The chain joins TRBV5-5 to TRBJ1-2; the match to TRBD1 covers 7 bases. This CDR3 has 16 residues. Germline loops: CDR1 SGHKS, CDR2 YYEKEE (reference sequence). The V and J ends lost 0 bases and 5 bases, in that order; junction bases with no gene match: 10.

The rearrangement links TRBV9 to TRBJ2-5; 8 bases are a match to TRBD1. The CDR3 has 16 residues. Germline V lookup: CDR1 SGDLS, CDR2 YYNGEE. The ends lost 3 bases at V and 5 bases at J; junction bases unmatched: 12. The CDR3 nucleotides read TGTGCCAGCAGCGCGAACCGGGCCAACAGGGGGGAGACCCAGTACTTC. Its translation is CASSANRANRGETQYF. The full variable domain, in which reference TRBV9 and TRBJ2-5 provide the parts outside the CDR3, is DSGVTQTPKHLITATGQRVTLRCSPRSGDLSVYWYQQSLDQGLQFLIQYYNGEERAKGNILERFSAQQFPDLHSELNLSSLELGDSALYFCASSANRANRGETQYFGPGTRLLVL.

The chain uses TRBV10-1 and TRBJ1-1, with unresolved D. V lost 6 bases and J 6 bases, leaving 14 bases between the germline ends. Germline V lookup: CDR1 WNHNN, CDR2 SYGVQD (reference sequence). The CDR3 is 13 residues long. The CDR3 nucleotides read TGCGCCAGCAGCGAAAGAGGGTCCCCTGAAGCTTTCTTT. This translates into CASSERGSPEAFF.

This rearrangement joins TRBV18 to TRBJ1-3; D not resolved. The length of the CDR3 is 12 residues. Per germline, CDR1 KGHSH and CDR2 LQKENI. The V end was cut by 9 bases, the J end by 9 bases, with 15 bases between. CDR3 nucleotides: TGTGCCAGTGCGGGTCGTGATGCCACCATATATTTT. This translates into CASAGRDATIYF. Based on the CDR3 plus reference TRBV18 and TRBJ1-3, the full variable domain is NAGVMQNPRHLVRRRGQEARLRCSPMKGHSHVYWYRQLPEEGLKFMVYLQKENIIDESGMPKERFSAEFPKEGPSILRIQQVVRGDSAAYFCASAGRDATIYFGEGSWLTVV.

This clone was recorded many times. The J gene is TRBJ2-7, the V gene TRBV6-1; 11 nucleotides align to TRBD2. This CDR3 contains 15 residues. V lost 2 bases to trimming and J lost 4 bases; unmatched junction nucleotides: 4. Germline V gene data show CDR1 as MNHNS and CDR2 as SASEGT. CDR3 protein: CASSERIAGGYEQYF. The DNA for the CDR3 is TGTGCCAGCAGTGAACGAATAGCGGGAGGGTACGAGCAGTACTTC.

The chain joins TRBV2 to TRBJ2-3; D gene unclear. V lost 6 bases, J lost 0 bases, and 10 bases lay in between. The CDR3 contains 14 residues. Germline lookup yields CDR1 SNHLY and CDR2 FYNNEI. The CDR3 reads CASSVTRSTDTQYF. Written as DNA, the CDR3 is TGTGCCAGCAGCGTTACCAGAAGCACAGATACGCAGTATTTT.

In this sample, this clone turned up once. The gene calls are TRBV4-2 and TRBJ2-3, with D possibly matching TRBD1 (5 bases). Germline lookup yields CDR1 LGHNA and CDR2 YNFKEQ. The length of the CDR3 is 14 residues. The V and J ends lost 0 bases and 1 base respectively, with 5 bases between them. The DNA of the CDR3 is TGTGCCAGCAGCCAAGACAGGGGCACAGATACGCAGTATTTT. Protein: CASSQDRGTDTQYF.

The chain is built from TRBV5-1 and TRBJ2-1; unclear D gene. This CDR3 has 11 residues. CDR1 SGHRS and CDR2 YFSETQ come from the germline V gene. Trimming stripped 4 bases from V and 6 bases from J, with 5 bases between. CDR3 in DNA: TGCGCCAGCAGCACGGGCAATGAGCAGTTCTTC. As protein: CASSTGNEQFF.

This clone was seen a few times. The chain joins TRBV6-5 to TRBJ2-7; tentatively, D is TRBD1 (6 bases). The germline V gene has CDR1 MNHEY and CDR2 SVGAGI. This CDR3 spans 11 amino acids. V was pared by 5 bases and J by 7 bases, with 9 bases between. The CDR3 is CASSSTGEQYF. The DNA of the CDR3 is TGTGCCAGCAGTAGTACAGGGGAGCAGTACTTC.

The chain couples TRBV30 to TRBJ2-2, with D possibly matching TRBD2 (5 bases). CDR1 is GTSNPN and CDR2 is SVGIG in the germline V gene (reference sequence). This CDR3 spans 15 amino acids. The chain's CDR3 is CATNPRGLDTGELFF. In nucleotides, the CDR3 is TGTGCTACGAACCCCCGAGGGTTAGACACCGGGGAGCTGTTTTTT.

The chain links TRBV30 to TRBJ1-4, with a weak D call TRBD1 (6 bases). From germline, CDR1 is GTSNPN and CDR2 SVGIG (reference sequence). The V end was cut by 4 bases, the J end by 8 bases, with 11 bases between. The CDR3 runs 12 residues. The CDR3 spells CAWNRGGEKLFF. CDR3 nucleotide sequence: TGTGCCTGGAATAGGGGGGGAGAAAAACTGTTTTTT. The full variable domain, with the rest looked up from reference TRBV30 and TRBJ1-4, is SQTIHQWPATLVQPVGSPLSLECTVEGTSNPNLYWYRQAAGRGLQLLFYSVGIGQISSEVPQNLSASRPQDRQFILSSKKLLLSDSGFYLCAWNRGGEKLFFGSGTQLSVL.

J is TRBJ1-1 and V is TRBV11-3; 8 bases line up with TRBD1. This CDR3 is built from 14 residues. V dropped 0 bases and J dropped 11; count of bases not matched to a gene: 8. CDR1 and CDR2 (germline): SGHNT, YENEEA. CDR3 coding DNA: TGTGCCAGCAGCTTAGATCCGAGGACAGGGTGGGCTTTCTTT. This translates into CASSLDPRTGWAFF.